The 28 T cell receptor beta chains below come from one sample, sequenced in a study of tumor-infiltrating lymphocytes in glioblastoma multiforme. TCR beta libraries were built from RNA through three nested multiplex PCR rounds using modified ARM-PCR. TCRdb reprocessed the multiplex PCR reads via MiXCR and lists one record per CDR3 protein. The sample consists of 13,000 or so distinct CDR3 sequences, 66% of them appearing once. Sequencing used brain tumor tissue. The receptors stem from a male donor with glioblastoma.

By sample fraction, this clonotype is medium-sized. The chain combines TRBV12-3 or TRBV12-4 with TRBJ2-5; a weak D match, TRBD1 (5 bases). This CDR3 region has 14 residues. V was shortened by 3 bases and J by 1 base, with 9 bases between the two germline ends. The CDR3 spells CASSFPDSQETQYF. DNA of the CDR3: TGTGCCAGCAGTTTCCCCGACAGCCAAGAGACCCAGTACTTC.

The chain joins TRBV5-1 to TRBJ2-1, with 11 bases aligning to TRBD2. CDR1 and CDR2 (germline): SGHRS, YFSETQ. The CDR3 runs 17 residues. The junction had 8 bases not matched to a gene; V was cut back by 0 bases and J by 6 bases. CDR3 DNA: TGCGCCAGCAGCTTGGAGTCTCTAGCGGGAGGCTTCAATGAGCAGTTCTTC. Residues: CASSLESLAGGFNEQFF.

The chain links TRBV1 to TRBJ1-1; the table's D call of TRBD1 was not tested on the DNA. TRBV1 is a pseudogene. This CDR3 comprises 14 residues. CDR3 region: CTSTEGTGVFEAFF. For the CDR3, the DNA is TGCACCAGCACCGAAGGGACAGGGGTCTTTGAAGCTTTCTTT.

Note on this clonotype: One end of the junction does not line up with germline, which may come from a read error. The genes are TRBV19 and TRBJ2-2; 13 bases fit TRBD2. Germline CDR1 and CDR2: LNHDA and SQIVND (reference sequence). The CDR3 contains 17 residues. CDR3 loop: CANSPPGTSGMVGELFF. The CDR3 DNA follows: TGTGCCAATAGTCCTCCCGGGACTAGCGGGATGGTCGGGGAGCTGTTTTTT.

This clonotype was detected ten times or more. The chain combines TRBV28 with TRBJ2-2; 9 bases line up with TRBD2. Looked up from germline, CDR1 is MDHEN and CDR2 is SYDVKM. Trimming at V came to 4 bases and at J to 4 bases, leaving 7 bases not matched to a gene. The CDR3 is made up of 16 amino acids. The CDR3 DNA reads as TGTGCCAGCAGTTCTGGAGCGGGAGGACGCACCGGGGAGCTGTTTTTT. Protein: CASSSGAGGRTGELFF.

The chain combines TRBV20-1 with TRBJ2-7; 8 bases match TRBD2. After removal of 6 bases from V and 6 bases from J, the junction contained 10 bases not matched to a gene. The CDR3 has 13 residues. Germline CDR1 and CDR2: DFQATT and SNEGSKA (reference sequence). This CDR3 is CSASRGGGIEQYF. In DNA, the CDR3 is TGCAGTGCAAGCCGGGGGGGCGGAATCGAGCAGTACTTC.

Worth noting for this clonotype: The junction does not match germline at one end; this may be a read error. This rearrangement joins TRBV12-3 or TRBV12-4 to TRBJ1-6; TRBD1 agrees at 7 bases. The CDR3 is 19 amino acids. The CDR3 DNA sequence: TGTGTCAGCAGTTTATCAAGGGGGTTGGGACAGACCAATAATTCACCCATCCATTTT. This translates into CVSSLSRGLGQTNNSPIHF.

V usage is TRBV10-3 and J usage is TRBJ2-3; D is unresolved. Deletions cut 0 bases from V and 6 bases from J, with 10 bases between. The CDR3 has 14 amino acids. Per the germline V gene, CDR1 is ENHRY and CDR2 is SYGVKD. CDR3 sequence: CAISESMGGDTQYF. CDR3 nucleotide sequence: TGTGCCATCAGTGAGTCGATGGGTGGGGATACGCAGTATTTT.

This clonotype appeared many times. V usage is TRBV19 and J usage is TRBJ2-3; a weak D match, TRBD1 (6 bases). Trimming cost V 5 bases and J 5 bases, with 11 bases left between them. The CDR3 sequence is 13 residues long. CDR1 is LNHDA, CDR2 SQIVND, per germline (reference sequence). This CDR3 is CASSLHRVDTQYF. The CDR3 coding sequence is TGTGCCAGTAGTTTACACAGGGTAGATACGCAGTATTTT.

This clonotype showed up just once. A much bigger clone sits one base away, suggesting this may be a read error. This sequence joins TRBV5-1 and TRBJ2-7, with D possibly being TRBD1 (6 bases). CDR3 length: 14 residues. The V end was cut by 6 bases, the J end by 0 bases, with 13 bases between. Germline assignment: CDR1 SGHRS and CDR2 YFSETQ. CDR3 in DNA: TGCGCCAGCAACCCGGACAGTTTCTCCTACGAGCAGTACTTC. It specifies CASNPDSFSYEQYF.

To note about this clonotype: A much larger clone is a single base away; this may be a read error. The V call is TRBV2, the J call TRBJ2-1; D is uncertain. Germline loops: CDR1 SNHLY, CDR2 FYNNEI. The V end lost 0 bases, the J end lost 9 bases, and 3 bases lay between the germline ends. This CDR3 is built from 11 residues. CDR3 sequence reads: CASSEAIEQFF. The DNA for the CDR3 is TGTGCCAGCAGTGAAGCTATTGAGCAGTTCTTC.

This clonotype was counted many times. This chain connects TRBV2 to TRBJ2-6; perhaps TRBD1 as D (5 bases). V was cut by 11 bases and J by 0 bases, with 11 bases left in between. Germline CDR1 reads SNHLY; CDR2 reads FYNNEI. CDR3 size: 14 residues. The DNA for the CDR3 is TGTGCCCGACAGAGCTTCTCTGGGGCCAACGTCCTGACTTTC. Protein product: CARQSFSGANVLTF.

This clonotype occurred many times. V gene TRBV7-8 combines with J gene TRBJ2-1, with D maybe TRBD2 (6 bases). The CDR3 is made up of 15 amino acids. V was cut by 5 bases and J by 3 bases, with 14 bases left in between. The V gene's germline CDR1 is SGHVS and CDR2 FQNEAQ. DNA for the CDR3: TGTGCCAGCAGCCAGAAGTTCGGGGGCTACAATGAGCAGTTCTTC. Amino acids: CASSQKFGGYNEQFF.

This clonotype was seen a handful of times. V usage is TRBV5-5 and J usage is TRBJ2-5; no clear D gene. The germline V and J ends were trimmed by 2 bases and 4 bases, with 3 bases remaining between them. Germline V lookup: CDR1 SGHKS, CDR2 YYEKEE (reference sequence). The CDR3 length is 11 residues. CDR3 coding DNA: TGTGCCAGCAGCTTAATAGAGACCCAGTACTTC. Translation: CASSLIETQYF.

Note on this clonotype: No conserved phenylalanine or tryptophan is present at the end of the CDR3, so a read error is the likely explanation. The J gene is TRBJ2-1, the V gene TRBV6-6; D is ambiguous. The CDR3 consists of 14 residues. Per the germline V gene, CDR1 is MNHNY and CDR2 is SVGAGI (reference sequence). CDR3 in amino acids: CASTVPTAYDEQFS. Written as DNA, the CDR3 is TGTGCCAGCACCGTACCCACAGCCTACGATGAGCAGTTCTCC.

The chain joins TRBV29-1 to TRBJ2-7; D is unclear. CDR3 length: 13 amino acids. Germline V gene sequence: CDR1 SQVTM, CDR2 ANQGSEA. Here the CDR3 reads CTIVTELTYEQYF. CDR3 sequence (DNA): TGCACCATTGTTACAGAATTGACCTACGAGCAGTACTTC.

The count of this clonotype is one. The genes are TRBV6-5 and TRBJ1-5; D gene ambiguous. The germline CDR1 and CDR2 sequences are MNHEY and SVGAGI. The CDR3 is made up of 16 amino acids. Trimming cost V 5 bases and J 6 bases, with 20 bases left between them. The CDR3 spells CASSARPNQWGQPQHF. The DNA of the CDR3 is TGTGCCAGCAGTGCCCGACCCAACCAGTGGGGTCAGCCCCAGCATTTT.

As concerns this clonotype: In this CDR3 the conserved last residue, phenylalanine or tryptophan, is missing, so a read error is likely. The V call is TRBV14, the J call TRBJ2-7, with 10 bases that match TRBD1. Germline V CDR1 and CDR2: SGHDN, FVKESK. There are 17 residues in the CDR3. The CDR3 DNA sequence: TGTCCCAGCAGCCAAGATTCCTACGGGACAGGGGCCTACGAGCAGTACTCC. Its protein is CPSSQDSYGTGAYEQYS.

About this clonotype: Being one base from a much bigger clone, this may be a read error. This chain uses TRBV20-1 with TRBJ2-5, with D maybe TRBD2 (5 bases). CDR1 and CDR2 (germline): DFQATT, SNEGSKA (reference sequence). This CDR3 is built from 13 residues. CDR3 protein: CSAREFGGETEYF. The DNA for the CDR3 is TGCAGTGCTAGAGAGTTTGGAGGAGAGACCGAGTACTTC.

Regarding this clonotype: Sequence at one end of the junction differs from germline and may be a read error. The genes are TRBV5-5 and TRBJ2-2; D gene uncertain. The CDR3 covers 13 residues. CDR1 is SGHKS and CDR2 is YYEKEE in the germline V gene (reference sequence). CDR3 DNA sequence: TGTGCCAGCTTCTATGGGAACACCCGGGAGCTGTTTTTT. Its translation: CASFYGNTRELFF.

The chain employs TRBV20-1 and TRBJ2-7; D is tentatively TRBD1 or TRBD2 (5 bases each). CDR3 length equals 14 residues. Germline V gene data show CDR1 as DFQATT and CDR2 as SNEGSKA (reference sequence). With 2 bases removed from V and 3 bases from J, the gap between germline ends came to 14 bases. CDR3 in amino acids: CSARLLGDLYEQYF. CDR3 DNA sequence: TGCAGTGCTAGATTGCTGGGGGATCTCTACGAGCAGTACTTC.

As regards this clonotype: Lacking the conserved final phenylalanine or tryptophan, this CDR3 likely reflects a read error. Because the CDR3's place on the DNA is in doubt, the DNA is left out and the CDR3 is given as listed by TCRdb. The rearrangement joins TRBV11-2 to TRBJ2-2. Germline V gives CDR1 SGHAT, CDR2 FQNNGV. The CDR3 adds up to 14 amino acids, both ends counted. The chain's CDR3 is CASSHGLDPGELFS.

Notes on this clonotype: One end of the junction does not line up with germline, which may come from a read error. The chain couples TRBV11-2 to TRBJ2-3; D is unresolved. The CDR3 sequence is 15 residues long. Germline V CDR1 and CDR2: SGHAT, FQNNGV. CDR3 sequence: CASNSFGIDTDTQYF. The CDR3 region has the DNA TGTGCCAGCAACTCCTTTGGGATAGACACAGACACGCAGTATTTT.

This clonotype was seen ten or more times. The rearrangement uses TRBV13 and TRBJ1-2; weak D call: TRBD1 (5 bases). Trimming shortened V by 5 bases and J by 1 base, and 11 bases separated the two germline ends. The V gene's germline CDR1 is PRHDT and CDR2 FYEKMQ (reference sequence). This CDR3 has 14 residues. CDR3 sequence (DNA): TGTGCCAGCAGCGCACAGAGGGGTAACTATGGCTACACCTTC. Its protein is CASSAQRGNYGYTF.

This clonotype qualifies as medium-sized (0.01 to 0.1%). A much larger clone differs by one base, so this may be a read error. V is TRBV11-1 and J is TRBJ2-7; 9 bases agree with TRBD1. CDR3 size: 13 residues. In germline, CDR1 is SGHAT, CDR2 FQDESV (reference sequence). The CDR3 here is CASRRTGDDEQCF. For the CDR3, the DNA is TGTGCCAGCAGGCGGACAGGGGATGACGAGCAGTGCTTC.

This clonotype showed up many times. This is likely a read error, given that the CDR3 carries no conserved phenylalanine or tryptophan at its end. The chain carries TRBV20-1 and TRBJ2-7; D unresolved. The CDR3 has 12 amino acids. V lost 2 bases to trimming and J lost 4 bases, with 9 bases between them. The germline CDR1 and CDR2 sequences are DFQATT and SNEGSKA (reference sequence). The CDR3 bases are TGCAGTGCTAGACAGGCCGTGTACGAGCAGTACTCC. Its protein product is CSARQAVYEQYS.

On this clonotype: A read error may account for a junction end that differs from germline. J is TRBJ2-1 and V is TRBV6-1, with unresolved D. Germline V gene sequence: CDR1 MNHNS, CDR2 SASEGT. The CDR3 has 15 residues. CDR3 DNA: TGTGCCAACAGTGAGGAAGTCGTAACATACAATGAGCAGTTCTTC. Translating it yields CANSEEVVTYNEQFF.

Comment on this clonotype: A read error may produce the germline difference seen at one junction end. V is TRBV11-2 and J is TRBJ2-5; D may correspond to TRBD1 or TRBD2 (6 bases each). From germline, CDR1 is SGHAT and CDR2 FQNNGV. This CDR3 contains 15 residues. CDR3 coding DNA: TGTGCCAGAGGCATTCCGGAAGGGGGGCAAGAGGCCCAGTACTTC. This translates into CARGIPEGGQEAQYF.